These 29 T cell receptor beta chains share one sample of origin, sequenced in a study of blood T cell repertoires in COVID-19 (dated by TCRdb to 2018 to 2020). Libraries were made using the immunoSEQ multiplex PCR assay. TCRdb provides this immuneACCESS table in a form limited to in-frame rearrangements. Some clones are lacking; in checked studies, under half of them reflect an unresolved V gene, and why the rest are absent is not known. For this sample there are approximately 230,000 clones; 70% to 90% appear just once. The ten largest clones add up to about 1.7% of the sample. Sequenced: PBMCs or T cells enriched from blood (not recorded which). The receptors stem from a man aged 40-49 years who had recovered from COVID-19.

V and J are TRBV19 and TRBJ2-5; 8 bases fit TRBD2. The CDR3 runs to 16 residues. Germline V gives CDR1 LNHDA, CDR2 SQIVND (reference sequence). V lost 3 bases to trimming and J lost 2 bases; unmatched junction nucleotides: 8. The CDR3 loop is CASSIQAGGLQETQYF. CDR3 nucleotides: TGTGCCAGTAGTATCCAGGCGGGAGGACTACAAGAGACCCAGTACTTC.

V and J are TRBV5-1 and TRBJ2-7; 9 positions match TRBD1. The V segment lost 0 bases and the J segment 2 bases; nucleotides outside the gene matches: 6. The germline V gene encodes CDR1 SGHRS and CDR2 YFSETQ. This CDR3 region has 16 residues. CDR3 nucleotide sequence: TGCGCCAGCAGCTTGGTTGCGGGACAGGGCACCTACGAGCAGTACTTC. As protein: CASSLVAGQGTYEQYF. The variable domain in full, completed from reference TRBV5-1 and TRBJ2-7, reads KAGVTQTPRYLIKTRGQQVTLSCSPISGHRSVSWYQQTPGQGLQFLFEYFSETQRNKGNFPGRFSGRQFSNSRSEMNVSTLELGDSALYLCASSLVAGQGTYEQYFGPGTRLTVT.

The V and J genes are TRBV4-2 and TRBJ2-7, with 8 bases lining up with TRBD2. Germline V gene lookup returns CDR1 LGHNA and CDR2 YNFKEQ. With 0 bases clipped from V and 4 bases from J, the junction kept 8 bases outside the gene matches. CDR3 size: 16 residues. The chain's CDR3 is CASSQDSGGGPYEQYF. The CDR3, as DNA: TGTGCCAGCAGCCAAGATTCCGGGGGGGGACCTTACGAGCAGTACTTC.

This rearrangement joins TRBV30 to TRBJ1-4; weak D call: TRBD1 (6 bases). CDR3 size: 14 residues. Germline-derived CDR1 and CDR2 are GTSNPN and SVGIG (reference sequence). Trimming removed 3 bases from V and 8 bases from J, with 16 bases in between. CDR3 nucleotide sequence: TGTGCCTGGAGCACTAACTTCGGACAGGAAAAACTGTTTTTT. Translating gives CAWSTNFGQEKLFF. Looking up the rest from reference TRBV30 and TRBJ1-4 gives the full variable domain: SQTIHQWPATLVQPVGSPLSLECTVEGTSNPNLYWYRQAAGRGLQLLFYSVGIGQISSEVPQNLSASRPQDRQFILSSKKLLLSDSGFYLCAWSTNFGQEKLFFGSGTQLSVL.

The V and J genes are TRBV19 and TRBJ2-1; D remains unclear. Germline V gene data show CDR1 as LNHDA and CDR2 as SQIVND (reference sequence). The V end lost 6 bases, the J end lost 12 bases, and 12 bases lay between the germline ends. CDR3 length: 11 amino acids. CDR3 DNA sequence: TGTGCCAGTAGATCAACGTGGGCGCAGTTCTTC. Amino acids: CASRSTWAQFF.

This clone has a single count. CDR3 region: CASSLGGTGHDEQYF. CDR3 coding DNA: TGTGCCAGCAGCTTAGGTGGGACAGGTCACGACGAGCAGTACTTC. The V call is TRBV7-9, the J call TRBJ2-7, with 8 nucleotides matching TRBD1. Germline assignment: CDR1 SEHNR and CDR2 FQNEAQ (reference sequence). The CDR3 is 15 residues long. V shed 1 base, J shed 5 bases, and the junction held 7 bases outside the gene matches.

The DNA of the CDR3 is TGTGCCAGCAGCCGTCGACAGGGAATCACCTACGAGCAGTACTTC. This translates into CASSRRQGITYEQYF. V gene TRBV7-9 combines with J gene TRBJ2-7; TRBD1 matches at 7 bases. The CDR3 has 15 amino acids. The junction had 9 bases not matched to a gene; V was cut back by 5 bases and J by 2 bases. CDR1 is SEHNR, CDR2 FQNEAQ, per germline (reference sequence).

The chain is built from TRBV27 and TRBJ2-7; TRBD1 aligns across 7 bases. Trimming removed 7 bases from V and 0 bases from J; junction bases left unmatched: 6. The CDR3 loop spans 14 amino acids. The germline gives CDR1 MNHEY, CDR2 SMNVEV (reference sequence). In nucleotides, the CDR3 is TGTGCCAGCAAACCGGGACAGCCCTCCTACGAGCAGTACTTC. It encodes CASKPGQPSYEQYF.

CDR3 protein: CASLSGRAVLRTDTQYF. The CDR3 DNA sequence: TGTGCCAGCCTTAGCGGGAGGGCCGTTTTGCGCACAGATACGCAGTATTTT. V is TRBV2 and J is TRBJ2-3; 11 bases align to TRBD2. The junction had 11 bases not matched to a gene; V was cut back by 8 bases and J by 1 base. The CDR3 length is 17 residues. CDR1 SNHLY and CDR2 FYNNEI come from the germline V gene.

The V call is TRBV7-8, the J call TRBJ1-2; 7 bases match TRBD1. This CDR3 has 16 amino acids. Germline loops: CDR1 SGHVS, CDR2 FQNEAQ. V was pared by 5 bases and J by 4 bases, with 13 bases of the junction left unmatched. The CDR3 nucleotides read TGTGCCAGCAGCCCTCGGACAGGAACGGGCTTCTATGGCTACACCTTC. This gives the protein CASSPRTGTGFYGYTF.

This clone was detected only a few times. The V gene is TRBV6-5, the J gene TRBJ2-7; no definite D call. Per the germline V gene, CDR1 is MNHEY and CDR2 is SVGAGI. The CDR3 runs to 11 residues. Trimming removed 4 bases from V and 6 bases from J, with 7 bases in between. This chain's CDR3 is CASSSPREQYF. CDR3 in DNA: TGTGCCAGCAGTTCCCCCCGCGAGCAGTACTTC.

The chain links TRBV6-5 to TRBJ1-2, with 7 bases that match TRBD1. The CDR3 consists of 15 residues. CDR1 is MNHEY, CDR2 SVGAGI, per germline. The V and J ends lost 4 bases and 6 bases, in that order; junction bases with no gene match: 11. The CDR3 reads CASSSQGFGRDGYTF. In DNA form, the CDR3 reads TGTGCCAGCAGTTCACAGGGGTTTGGGAGAGATGGCTACACCTTC.

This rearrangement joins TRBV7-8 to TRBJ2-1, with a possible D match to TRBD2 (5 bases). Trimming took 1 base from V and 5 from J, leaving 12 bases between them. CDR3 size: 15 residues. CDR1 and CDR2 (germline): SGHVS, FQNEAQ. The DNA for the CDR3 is TGTGCCAGCAGCTTAGGAGGACGGGGAGACAATGAGCAGTTCTTC. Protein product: CASSLGGRGDNEQFF.

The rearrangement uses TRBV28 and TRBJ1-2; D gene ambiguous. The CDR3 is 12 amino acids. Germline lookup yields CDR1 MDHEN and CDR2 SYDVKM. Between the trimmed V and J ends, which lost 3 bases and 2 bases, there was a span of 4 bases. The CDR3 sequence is CASSFRNYGYTF. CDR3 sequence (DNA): TGTGCCAGCAGTTTCCGGAACTATGGCTACACCTTC.

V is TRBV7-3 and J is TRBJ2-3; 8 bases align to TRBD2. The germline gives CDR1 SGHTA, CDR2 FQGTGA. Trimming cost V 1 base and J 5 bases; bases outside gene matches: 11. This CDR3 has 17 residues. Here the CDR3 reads CASSLRVAGGGVDTQYF. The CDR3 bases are TGTGCCAGCAGCTTAAGAGTAGCCGGGGGGGGCGTAGATACGCAGTATTTT.

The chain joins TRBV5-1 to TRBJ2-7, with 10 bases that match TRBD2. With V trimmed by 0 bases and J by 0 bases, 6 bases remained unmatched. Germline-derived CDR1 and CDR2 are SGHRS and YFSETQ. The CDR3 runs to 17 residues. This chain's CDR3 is CASSLAASGGLSYEQYF. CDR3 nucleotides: TGCGCCAGCAGCTTGGCGGCTAGCGGGGGACTCTCCTACGAGCAGTACTTC. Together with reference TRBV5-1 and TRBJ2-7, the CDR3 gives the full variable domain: KAGVTQTPRYLIKTRGQQVTLSCSPISGHRSVSWYQQTPGQGLQFLFEYFSETQRNKGNFPGRFSGRQFSNSRSEMNVSTLELGDSALYLCASSLAASGGLSYEQYFGPGTRLTVT.

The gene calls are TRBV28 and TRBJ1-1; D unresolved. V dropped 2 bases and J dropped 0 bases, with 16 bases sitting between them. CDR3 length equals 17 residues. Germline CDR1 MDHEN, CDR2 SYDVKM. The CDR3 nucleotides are TGTGCCAGCAGTTTACGGAGCCCGTATGAGTTGAACACTGAAGCTTTCTTT. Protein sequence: CASSLRSPYELNTEAFF.

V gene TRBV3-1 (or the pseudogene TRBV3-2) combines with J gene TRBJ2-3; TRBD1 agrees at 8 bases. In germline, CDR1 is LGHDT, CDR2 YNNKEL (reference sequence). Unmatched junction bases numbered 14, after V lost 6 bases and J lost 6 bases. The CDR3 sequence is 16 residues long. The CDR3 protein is CASRPTGGDPVDTQYF. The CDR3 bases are TGTGCCAGCAGACCCACAGGGGGTGACCCAGTGGATACGCAGTATTTT.

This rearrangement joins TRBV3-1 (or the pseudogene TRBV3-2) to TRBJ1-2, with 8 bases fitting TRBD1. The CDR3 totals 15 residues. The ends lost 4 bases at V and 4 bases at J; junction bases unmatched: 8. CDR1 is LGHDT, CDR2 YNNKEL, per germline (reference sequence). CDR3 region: CASSPSVGTGYGYTF. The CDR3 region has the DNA TGTGCCAGCAGCCCCTCCGTCGGGACAGGCTATGGCTACACCTTC.

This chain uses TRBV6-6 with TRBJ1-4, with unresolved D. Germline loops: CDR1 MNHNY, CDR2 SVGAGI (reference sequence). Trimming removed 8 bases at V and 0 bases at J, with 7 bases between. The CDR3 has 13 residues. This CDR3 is CASARSTNEKLFF. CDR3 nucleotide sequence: TGTGCCAGCGCCAGGTCAACTAATGAAAAACTGTTTTTT.

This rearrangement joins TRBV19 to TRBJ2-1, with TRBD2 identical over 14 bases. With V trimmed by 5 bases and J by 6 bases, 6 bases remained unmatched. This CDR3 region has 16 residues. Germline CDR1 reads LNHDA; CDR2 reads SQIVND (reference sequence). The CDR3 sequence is CASSFRLAGGVNEQFF. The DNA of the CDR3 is TGTGCCAGTAGTTTCCGACTAGCGGGAGGGGTCAATGAGCAGTTCTTC.

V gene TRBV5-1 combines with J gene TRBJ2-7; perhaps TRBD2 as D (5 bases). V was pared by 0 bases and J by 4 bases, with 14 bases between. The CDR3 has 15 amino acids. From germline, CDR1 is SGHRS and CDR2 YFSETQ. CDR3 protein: CASSLALGRGYEQYF. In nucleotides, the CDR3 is TGCGCCAGCAGCTTGGCCTTGGGCCGAGGGTACGAGCAGTACTTC. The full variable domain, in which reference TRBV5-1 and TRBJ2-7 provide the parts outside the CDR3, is KAGVTQTPRYLIKTRGQQVTLSCSPISGHRSVSWYQQTPGQGLQFLFEYFSETQRNKGNFPGRFSGRQFSNSRSEMNVSTLELGDSALYLCASSLALGRGYEQYFGPGTRLTVT.

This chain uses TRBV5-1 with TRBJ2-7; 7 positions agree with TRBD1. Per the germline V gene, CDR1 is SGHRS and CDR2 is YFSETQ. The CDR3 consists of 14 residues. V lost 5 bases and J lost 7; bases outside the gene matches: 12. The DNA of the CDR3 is TGCGCCAGCAGGTCGGAGGCAGGGACAGTAGAGCAGTACTTC. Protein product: CASRSEAGTVEQYF. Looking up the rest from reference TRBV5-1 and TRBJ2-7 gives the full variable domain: KAGVTQTPRYLIKTRGQQVTLSCSPISGHRSVSWYQQTPGQGLQFLFEYFSETQRNKGNFPGRFSGRQFSNSRSEMNVSTLELGDSALYLCASRSEAGTVEQYFGPGTRLTVT.

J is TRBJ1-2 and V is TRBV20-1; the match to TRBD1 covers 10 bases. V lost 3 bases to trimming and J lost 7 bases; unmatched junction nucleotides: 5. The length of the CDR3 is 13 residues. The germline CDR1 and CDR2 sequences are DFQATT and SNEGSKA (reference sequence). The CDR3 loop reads CSASTTGGIGYTF. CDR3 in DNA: TGCAGTGCTAGTACGACAGGGGGCATTGGCTACACCTTC.

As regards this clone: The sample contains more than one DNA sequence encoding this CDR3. The CDR3 region is CASSPSGGADTQYF. The CDR3 DNA reads TGCGCCAGCAGCCCTAGCGGGGGGGCGGATACGCAGTATTTT. The chain uses TRBV5-1 and TRBJ2-3; 12 bases align to TRBD2. Unmatched junction bases numbered 3, after V lost 4 bases and J lost 6 bases. The CDR3 sequence is 14 residues long. CDR1 is SGHRS and CDR2 is YFSETQ in the germline V gene.

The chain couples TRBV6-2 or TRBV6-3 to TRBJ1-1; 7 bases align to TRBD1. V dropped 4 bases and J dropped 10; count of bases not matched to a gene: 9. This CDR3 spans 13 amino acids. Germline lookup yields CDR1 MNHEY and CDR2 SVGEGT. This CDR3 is CASSSGQAAGAFF. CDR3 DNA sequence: TGTGCCAGCAGTTCCGGACAGGCCGCGGGAGCTTTCTTT.

The CDR3 DNA sequence: TGTGCCAGCAGCCAAGTCGGAGGCTCGGATTCACCCCTCCACTTT. It is translated as CASSQVGGSDSPLHF. The genes are TRBV3-1 (or the pseudogene TRBV3-2) and TRBJ1-6; D unclear. CDR1 LGHDT and CDR2 YNNKEL come from the germline V gene (reference sequence). CDR3 length: 15 residues. Deletions cut 1 base from V and 8 bases from J, with 12 bases between.

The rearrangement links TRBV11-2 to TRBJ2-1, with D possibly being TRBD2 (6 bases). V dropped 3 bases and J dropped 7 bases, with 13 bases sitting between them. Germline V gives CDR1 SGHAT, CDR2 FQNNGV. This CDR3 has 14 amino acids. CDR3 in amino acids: CASSFSGSRNEQFF. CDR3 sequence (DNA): TGTGCCAGCAGCTTCTCCGGGAGCAGGAATGAGCAGTTCTTC.

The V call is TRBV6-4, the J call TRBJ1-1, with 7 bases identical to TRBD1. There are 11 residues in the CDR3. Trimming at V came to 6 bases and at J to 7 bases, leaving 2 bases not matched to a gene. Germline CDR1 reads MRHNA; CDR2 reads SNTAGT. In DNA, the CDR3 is TGTGCCAGCAGGAACAGGGGTGAAGCTTTCTTT. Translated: CASRNRGEAFF.